The rows below give T cell receptor beta chains drawn from one sample of a study of blood T cell repertoires in COVID-19. This table comes from immunoSEQ multiplex PCR, and its TCRdb copy is limited to in-frame clones, with some not included. The table includes about 120,000 clones, 70% to 85% detected once. The source material was peripheral blood. These receptor sequences come from a man in his 70s with active or convalescent COVID-19. CDR3s include the opening cysteine and the closing phenylalanine or tryptophan. A D gene is named only where the DNA matches it firmly. Clone size is shown for a subset of rows, as once, few, many or a class of expanded clone.

clone_size,v_call,d_call,cdr3_length,j_call,cdr3_aa,cdr3_nt
once,TRBV5-4,.,15,TRBJ1-6,CASSLGSGSDSPLHF,TGTGCCAGCAGCTTGGGGAGCGGGAGTGATTCACCCCTCCACTTT
.,TRBV18,.,15,TRBJ1-2,CASSPPLIANYGYTF,TGTGCCAGCTCACCCCCTCTAATAGCTAACTATGGCTACACCTTC
.,TRBV4-1,.,16,TRBJ1-2,CASSQGFGGLNYGYTF,TGCGCCAGCAGCCAAGGATTCGGGGGGTTAAACTATGGCTACACCTTC
.,TRBV5-1,TRBD2,15,TRBJ2-1,CASSLLAGVGNEQFF,TGCGCCAGCAGCTTACTAGCGGGAGTGGGGAATGAGCAGTTCTTC
.,TRBV6-2/TRBV6-3,.,15,TRBJ2-3,CASSYHNGSTDTQYF,TGTGCCAGCAGTTACCACAACGGGAGCACAGATACGCAGTATTTT
.,TRBV7-8,TRBD2,16,TRBJ2-7,CASSLLSGGQVYEQYF,TGTGCCAGCAGCTTGCTGTCGGGGGGTCAGGTCTACGAGCAGTACTTC
.,TRBV9,.,13,TRBJ2-5,CASSVYGEETQYF,TGTGCCAGCAGCGTGTACGGGGAAGAGACCCAGTACTTC
.,TRBV7-2,TRBD2,19,TRBJ2-7,CASSPLPRSSGIVLREQYF,TGTGCCAGCAGCCCCCTTCCACGCTCTAGCGGGATAGTCCTTAGGGAGCAGTACTTC
.,TRBV18,.,14,TRBJ1-6,CATSRANYNSPLHF,TGTGCCACCTCGCGGGCAAACTATAATTCACCCCTCCACTTT
.,TRBV19,.,15,TRBJ2-5,CASSISGAVGETQYF,TGTGCCAGTAGTATCTCAGGGGCGGTTGGGGAGACCCAGTACTTC
.,TRBV6-5,.,15,TRBJ2-1,CASSRQHGVYNEQFF,TGTGCCAGCAGCCGACAGCATGGGGTCTACAATGAGCAGTTCTTC
.,TRBV7-2,TRBD2,16,TRBJ2-2,CASSFHAGRALGELFF,TGTGCCAGCAGCTTCCACGCCGGGAGGGCCCTCGGGGAGCTGTTTTTT
few,TRBV14,.,14,TRBJ1-2,CASSQGSWIYGYTF,TGTGCCAGCAGCCAGGGCAGTTGGATCTATGGCTACACCTTC
.,TRBV5-1,TRBD2,15,TRBJ2-2,CASSYGLAGAGELFF,TGCGCCAGCAGCTACGGACTAGCGGGGGCCGGGGAGCTGTTTTTT
.,TRBV18,.,13,TRBJ1-5,CASSPSRSQPQHF,TGTGCCAGCTCACCATCGCGAAGTCAGCCCCAGCATTTT
.,TRBV18,TRBD1,15,TRBJ2-5,CASSKQGVGGETQYF,TGTGCCAGCTCAAAACAGGGGGTCGGCGGAGAGACCCAGTACTTC
.,TRBV14,TRBD2,16,TRBJ2-3,CASSQSGLAGTDTQYF,TGTGCCAGCAGCCAATCGGGACTAGCGGGCACAGATACGCAGTATTTT
once,TRBV28,TRBD1,15,TRBJ1-1,CASSWDRGLVTEAFF,TGTGCCAGCAGTTGGGACAGGGGATTAGTCACTGAAGCTTTCTTT
.,TRBV7-2,TRBD1,14,TRBJ1-2,CASTDEGQLRGYTF,TGTGCCAGCACCGACGAGGGACAGTTGAGAGGCTACACCTTC
.,TRBV11-3,.,11,TRBJ1-2,CASSREYGYTF,TGTGCCAGCAGCCGGGAGTATGGCTACACCTTC
.,TRBV30,.,15,TRBJ2-1,CAWSVPAATYNEQFF,TGTGCCTGGAGTGTACCGGCAGCGACCTACAATGAGCAGTTCTTC
few,TRBV5-4,TRBD1,15,TRBJ1-4,CASSVDRGSWEKLFF,TGTGCCAGCAGCGTGGACAGGGGGAGCTGGGAAAAACTGTTTTTT
.,TRBV10-2,.,14,TRBJ1-1,CASSVRGMNTEAFF,TGCGCCAGCAGTGTGCGAGGGATGAACACTGAAGCTTTCTTT
.,TRBV12-2,.,16,TRBJ1-6,CASRLAQTYYNSPLHF,TGTGCAAGTCGCTTAGCGCAGACTTACTATAATTCACCCCTCCACTTT
.,TRBV29-1,.,15,TRBJ2-3,CSVQGVSGSTDTQYF,TGCAGCGTCCAAGGGGTTAGCGGTAGCACAGATACGCAGTATTTT
.,TRBV12-1,.,14,TRBJ1-5,CASSPAEGNQPQHF,TGTGCCAGCAGCCCCGCCGAGGGCAATCAGCCCCAGCATTTT
.,TRBV28,.,17,TRBJ2-5,CASSRPLYHRGQETQYF,TGTGCCAGCAGCCGACCCCTCTACCACCGCGGGCAAGAGACCCAGTACTTC
.,TRBV28,.,16,TRBJ1-2,CASTAAGGSGDYGYTF,TGTGCCAGCACCGCGGCCGGGGGCAGCGGGGACTATGGCTACACCTTC
.,TRBV21-1,.,21,TRBJ1-5,CASSLPLCPGQAMLGGQPQHF,TGTGCCAGCAGTCTGCCCCTTTGCCCGGGACAGGCTATGTTGGGAGGACAGCCCCAGCATTTT
.,TRBV19,TRBD1,13,TRBJ2-1,CASSTTGGGEQFF,TGTGCCAGTAGTACTACAGGGGGTGGGGAGCAGTTCTTC
.,TRBV18,.,16,TRBJ2-7,CASSPPFGDTSYEQYF,TGTGCCAGCTCACCACCGTTCGGAGATACTTCCTACGAGCAGTACTTC
medium-sized,TRBV19,.,13,TRBJ2-7,CASSGAGAYEQYF,TGTGCCAGTAGTGGGGCAGGGGCTTACGAGCAGTACTTC
.,TRBV6-2/TRBV6-3,TRBD2,18,TRBJ2-2,CASSPGTSGARGTGELFF,TGTGCCAGCAGTCCCGGGACTAGCGGGGCAAGGGGCACCGGGGAGCTGTTTTTT
once,TRBV19,.,15,TRBJ1-2,CASSIWTEETYGYTF,TGTGCCAGTAGTATATGGACTGAGGAGACCTATGGCTACACCTTC
.,TRBV20-1,TRBD1,14,TRBJ1-2,CSASSGTGGYGYTF,TGCAGTGCTAGTAGTGGGACAGGGGGATATGGCTACACCTTC